These 17 T cell receptor beta chains came from one sample sequenced in a study of T cells in localized non-small cell lung cancer. Assay: immunoSEQ multiplex PCR; the TCRdb copy retains only in-frame clones and omits some. The repertoire includes roughly 20,000 clones, roughly nine tenths of them detected once, and about 3% sits in the top ten. Sequencing used peripheral blood, obtained before any cancer treatment. The source is a woman aged 35 to 75 with stage I lung adenocarcinoma.

V is TRBV7-9 and J is TRBJ1-4; 7 bases fit TRBD1. J gave up 8 bases and V 5 bases, and 11 bases lay outside the gene matches. This CDR3 has 15 residues. CDR1 and CDR2 from the germline V gene are SEHNR and FQNEAQ (reference sequence). CDR3 in DNA: TGTGCCAGCAGCCCCAGGGACAGCCCAGGGGAAAAACTGTTTTTT. It codes for CASSPRDSPGEKLFF.

The J gene is TRBJ2-2, the V gene TRBV4-2; the D gene is possibly TRBD2 (5 bases). This CDR3 contains 18 residues. V lost 0 bases, J lost 5 bases, and 19 bases lay in between. CDR1 is LGHNA, CDR2 YNFKEQ, per germline. The CDR3 reads CASSQDLVAGQQTGELFF. In nucleotides, the CDR3 is TGTGCCAGCAGCCAAGATCTCGTGGCGGGCCAACAAACCGGGGAGCTGTTTTTT.

CDR3 loop: CASSSSGTKSSGANVLTF. CDR3 DNA sequence: TGTGCCAGCAGCTCCTCCGGGACTAAGAGCTCTGGGGCCAACGTCCTGACTTTC. This chain joins TRBV9 and TRBJ2-6, with TRBD2 matching 7 bases. The CDR3 loop spans 18 amino acids. CDR1 is SGDLS and CDR2 is YYNGEE in the germline V gene. V gave up 4 bases and J gave up 0 bases; unmatched junction bases: 10.

This clone has a single count. The rearrangement links TRBV27 to TRBJ1-5; tentative D call: TRBD1 (6 bases). The CDR3 contains 14 residues. Trimming shortened V by 2 bases and J by 3 bases, and 8 bases separated the two germline ends. Germline V lookup: CDR1 MNHEY, CDR2 SMNVEV (reference sequence). The CDR3 coding sequence is TGTGCCAGCAGTTTAGAGGGGGACAATCAGCCCCAGCATTTT. Translation gives CASSLEGDNQPQHF.

The chain has TRBV27 and TRBJ2-3, with 11 bases lining up with TRBD2. The CDR3 has 24 amino acids. V was clipped by 5 bases and J by 1 base; unmatched bases: 29. Germline CDR1 is MNHEY and CDR2 is SMNVEV (reference sequence). The chain's CDR3 is CASSLASGVTSGRRFRAGTDTQYF. CDR3 sequence (DNA): TGTGCCAGCAGTCTCGCTTCTGGGGTAACTAGCGGGAGACGATTTCGAGCGGGCACAGATACGCAGTATTTT.

The chain couples TRBV7-6 to TRBJ1-2; D is ambiguous. Germline V gene lookup returns CDR1 SGHVS and CDR2 FNYEAQ. This CDR3 has 11 residues. The V gene lost 0 bases and the J gene lost 8 bases, with 4 bases spanning the gap. The CDR3 region has the DNA TGTGCCAGCAGCTTAGCAGAGGGCTACACCTTC. Translation: CASSLAEGYTF.

This clone showed up just once. The chain carries TRBV5-1 and TRBJ1-1, with 9 bases fitting TRBD1. With V trimmed by 2 bases and J by 4 bases, 9 bases remained unmatched. The CDR3 contains 16 residues. The germline V gene encodes CDR1 SGHRS and CDR2 YFSETQ. CDR3 sequence: CASSFPRTGEGTEAFF. The DNA for the CDR3 is TGCGCCAGCAGCTTCCCCCGGACAGGGGAGGGCACTGAAGCTTTCTTT.

The CDR3 sequence: CASSRTTYTDTQYF. Written as DNA, the CDR3 is TGTGCCAGCAGTCGAACCACATACACAGATACGCAGTATTTT. This chain uses TRBV27 with TRBJ2-3; D remains ambiguous. Trimming left V 5 bases short and J 2 bases short, with 11 bases between. Germline loops: CDR1 MNHEY, CDR2 SMNVEV (reference sequence). The CDR3 loop spans 14 amino acids.

V is TRBV6-1 and J is TRBJ1-4; D gene uncertain. The CDR3 spans 10 residues. The V and J ends lost 10 bases and 11 bases respectively, with 11 bases between them. Germline CDR1 MNHNS, CDR2 SASEGT. The CDR3 nucleotides are TGTGCCACCTTGGACCTCAAACTGTTTTTT. Translated, it gives CATLDLKLFF.

The chain employs TRBV27 and TRBJ1-2, with 9 bases matching TRBD1. The germline V gene has CDR1 MNHEY and CDR2 SMNVEV (reference sequence). V lost 6 bases, J lost 0 bases, and 2 bases stayed unmatched. The length of the CDR3 is 14 residues. The CDR3 is CASRGQGSNYGYTF. DNA of the CDR3: TGTGCCAGCAGGGGACAGGGCTCTAACTATGGCTACACCTTC.

Worth noting for this clone: One junction end does not reproduce the germline sequence, and a read error may be involved. J is TRBJ1-2 and V is TRBV13; D not certain. This CDR3 contains 15 residues. Germline V gene lookup returns CDR1 PRHDT and CDR2 FYEKMQ (reference sequence). In nucleotides, the CDR3 is TGTGCCAGCAGCTTAGGAGGAGAGGGTTACTACGGCTACACCTTC. It specifies CASSLGGEGYYGYTF.

CDR3 sequence reads: CASSPGPRDYGYTF. In nucleotides, the CDR3 is TGTGCCAGCAGTCCCGGGCCCAGGGACTATGGCTACACCTTC. The gene calls are TRBV6-4 and TRBJ1-2, with a weak D call TRBD1 (5 bases). The CDR3 is 14 residues long. The ends were cut back, 5 bases at V and 3 bases at J, with 13 bases in the middle. Germline V lookup: CDR1 MRHNA, CDR2 SNTAGT.

The chain couples TRBV2 to TRBJ2-1, with no clear D. The CDR3 totals 15 residues. Germline CDR1 reads SNHLY; CDR2 reads FYNNEI. Trimming took 2 bases from V and 8 from J, leaving 16 bases between them. The CDR3 sequence: CASSEKALRPDEQFF. The CDR3 nucleotides are TGTGCCAGCAGTGAAAAGGCGCTAAGGCCTGATGAGCAGTTCTTC.

The chain carries TRBV7-6 and TRBJ2-3; 7 nucleotides align to TRBD2. After removal of 4 bases from V and 4 bases from J, the junction contained 5 bases not matched to a gene. Germline CDR1 reads SGHVS; CDR2 reads FNYEAQ. The CDR3 covers 14 residues. The CDR3 bases are TGTGCCAGCAGCTCCGCGACTAGCCCAGATACGCAGTATTTT. Translated: CASSSATSPDTQYF.

The chain joins TRBV4-2 to TRBJ2-2; 9 nucleotides agree with TRBD2. The CDR3 has 16 residues. Germline CDR1 and CDR2: LGHNA and YNFKEQ. J lost 1 base, V lost 4 bases, and 4 bases had no gene match. The CDR3 here is CASSRPSGMNTGELFF. The DNA for the CDR3 is TGTGCCAGCAGCCGCCCTAGCGGGATGAACACCGGGGAGCTGTTTTTT.

The CDR3 region is CASSHDSYSNQPQHF. CDR3 DNA: TGCGCCAGCAGCCACGACAGTTATAGCAATCAGCCCCAGCATTTT. The chain carries TRBV4-1 and TRBJ1-5; a possible D gene is TRBD1 (5 bases). CDR1 and CDR2 (germline): MGHRA, YSYEKL. Trimming stripped 3 bases from V and 0 bases from J, with 9 bases between. The CDR3 loop spans 15 amino acids.

The rearrangement joins TRBV19 to TRBJ1-4, with 8 positions matching TRBD1. V lost 3 bases to trimming and J lost 8 bases; unmatched junction nucleotides: 5. The germline V gene encodes CDR1 LNHDA and CDR2 SQIVND (reference sequence). This CDR3 is built from 14 residues. The CDR3 coding sequence is TGTGCCAGTAGTATCCAGGGGGCGGGAGAAAAACTGTTTTTT. It codes for CASSIQGAGEKLFF.